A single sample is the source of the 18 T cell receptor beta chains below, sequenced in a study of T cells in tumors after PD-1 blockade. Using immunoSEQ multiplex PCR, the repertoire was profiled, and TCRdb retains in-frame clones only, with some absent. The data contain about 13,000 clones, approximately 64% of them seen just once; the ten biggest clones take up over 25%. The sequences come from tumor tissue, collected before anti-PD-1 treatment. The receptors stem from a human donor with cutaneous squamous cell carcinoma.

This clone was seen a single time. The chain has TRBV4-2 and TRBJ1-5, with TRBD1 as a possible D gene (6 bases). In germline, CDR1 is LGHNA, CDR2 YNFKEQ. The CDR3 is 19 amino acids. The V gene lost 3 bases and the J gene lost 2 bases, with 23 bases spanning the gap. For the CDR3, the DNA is TGTGCCAGCAGCCACGTCAGCCCGGGTCGAAGACAGGGCAATCAGCCCCAGCATTTT. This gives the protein CASSHVSPGRRQGNQPQHF.

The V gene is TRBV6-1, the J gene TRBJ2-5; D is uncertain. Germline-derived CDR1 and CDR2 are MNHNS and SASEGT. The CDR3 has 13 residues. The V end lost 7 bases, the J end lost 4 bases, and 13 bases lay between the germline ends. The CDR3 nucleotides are TGTGCCAGCACCCCCCGAGTGGGAGAGACCCAGTACTTC. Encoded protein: CASTPRVGETQYF.

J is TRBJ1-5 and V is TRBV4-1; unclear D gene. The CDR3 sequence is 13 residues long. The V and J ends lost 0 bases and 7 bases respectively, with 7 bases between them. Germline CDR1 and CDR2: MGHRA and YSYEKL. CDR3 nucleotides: TGCGCCAGCAGCCAAGATTGGTGGCAGCCCCAGCATTTT. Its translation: CASSQDWWQPQHF.

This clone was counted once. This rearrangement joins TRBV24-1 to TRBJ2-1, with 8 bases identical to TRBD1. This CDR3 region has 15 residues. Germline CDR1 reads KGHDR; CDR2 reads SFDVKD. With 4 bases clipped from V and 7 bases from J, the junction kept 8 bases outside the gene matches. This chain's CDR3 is CATSDYGQGLNEQFF. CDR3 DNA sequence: TGTGCCACCAGTGACTACGGACAGGGCCTTAATGAGCAGTTCTTC.

The CDR3 nucleotides read TGTGCCAGCAGTAGGGACAGGGCCAGTTCTGAGACCCAGTACTTC. It codes for CASSRDRASSETQYF. V is TRBV6-5 and J is TRBJ2-5, with 9 bases fitting TRBD1. The junction had 9 bases not matched to a gene; V was cut back by 5 bases and J by 5 bases. The CDR3 has 15 amino acids. Germline lookup yields CDR1 MNHEY and CDR2 SVGAGI.

As DNA, the CDR3 is TGTGCCAGCACCACTCAGGGATTCTATGGCTACACCTTC. Its protein is CASTTQGFYGYTF. The rearrangement links TRBV28 to TRBJ1-2; D might be TRBD1 (5 bases). Germline loops: CDR1 MDHEN, CDR2 SYDVKM. There are 13 residues in the CDR3. Trimming cost V 7 bases and J 4 bases, with 13 bases left between them.

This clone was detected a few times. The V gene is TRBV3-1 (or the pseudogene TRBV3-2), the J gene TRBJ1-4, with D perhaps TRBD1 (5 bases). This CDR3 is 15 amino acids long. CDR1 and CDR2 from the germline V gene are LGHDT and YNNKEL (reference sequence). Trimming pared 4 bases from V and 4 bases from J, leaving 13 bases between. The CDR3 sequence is CASSPGGGFNEKLFF. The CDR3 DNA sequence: TGTGCCAGCAGCCCCGGTGGGGGGTTTAATGAAAAACTGTTTTTT.

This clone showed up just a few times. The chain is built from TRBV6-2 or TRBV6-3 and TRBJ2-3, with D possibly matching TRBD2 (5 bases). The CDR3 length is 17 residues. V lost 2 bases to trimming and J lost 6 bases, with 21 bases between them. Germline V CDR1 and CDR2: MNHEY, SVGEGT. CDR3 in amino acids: CASSYQGEGTARDTQYF. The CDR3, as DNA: TGTGCCAGCAGTTACCAAGGAGAGGGCACGGCTAGGGATACGCAGTATTTT.

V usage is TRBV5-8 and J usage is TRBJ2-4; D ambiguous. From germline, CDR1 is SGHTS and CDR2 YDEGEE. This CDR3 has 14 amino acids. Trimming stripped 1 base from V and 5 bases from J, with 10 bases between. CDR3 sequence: CASSLSPGENIQYF. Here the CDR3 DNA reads TGTGCCAGCAGCTTGTCACCCGGCGAAAACATTCAGTACTTC.

CDR3: CASTVGQGQPQHF. CDR3 DNA sequence: TGTGCCAGCACTGTCGGTCAAGGTCAGCCCCAGCATTTT. The chain joins TRBV2 to TRBJ1-5; D remains unclear. Germline lookup yields CDR1 SNHLY and CDR2 FYNNEI. The CDR3 is made up of 13 amino acids. V was cut by 7 bases and J by 6 bases, with 13 bases left in between.

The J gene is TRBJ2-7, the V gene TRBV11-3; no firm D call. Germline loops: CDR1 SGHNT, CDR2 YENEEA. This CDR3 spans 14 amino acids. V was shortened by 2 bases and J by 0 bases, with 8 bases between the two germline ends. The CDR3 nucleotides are TGTGCCAGCAGCTTAACCCGGAGCTCCTACGAGCAGTACTTC. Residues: CASSLTRSSYEQYF.

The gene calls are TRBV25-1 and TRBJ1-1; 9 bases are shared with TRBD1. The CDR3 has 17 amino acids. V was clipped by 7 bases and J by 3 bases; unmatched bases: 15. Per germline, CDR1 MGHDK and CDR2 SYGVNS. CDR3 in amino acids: CASIPAGGQGRYTEAFF. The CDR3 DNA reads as TGTGCCAGCATCCCAGCCGGCGGACAGGGGAGGTACACTGAAGCTTTCTTT. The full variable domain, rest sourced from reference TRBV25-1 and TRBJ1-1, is EADIYQTPRYLVIGTGKKITLECSQTMGHDKMYWYQQDPGMELHLIHYSYGVNSTEKGDLSSESTVSRIRTEHFPLTLESARPSHTSQYLCASIPAGGQGRYTEAFFGQGTRLTVV.

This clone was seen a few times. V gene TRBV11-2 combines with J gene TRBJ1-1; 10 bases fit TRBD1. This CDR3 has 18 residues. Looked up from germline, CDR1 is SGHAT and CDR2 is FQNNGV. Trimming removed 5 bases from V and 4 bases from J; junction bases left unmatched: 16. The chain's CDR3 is CASSQLDRGLIGSTEAFF. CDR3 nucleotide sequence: TGTGCCAGCAGCCAACTAGACAGGGGGCTCATCGGAAGCACTGAAGCTTTCTTT.

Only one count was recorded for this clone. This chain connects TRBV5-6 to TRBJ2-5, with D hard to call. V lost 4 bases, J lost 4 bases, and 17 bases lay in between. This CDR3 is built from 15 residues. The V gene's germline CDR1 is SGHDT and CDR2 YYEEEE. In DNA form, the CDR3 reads TGTGCCAGCAGCCCGGACCCTTCACGAGGAGAGACCCAGTACTTC. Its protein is CASSPDPSRGETQYF. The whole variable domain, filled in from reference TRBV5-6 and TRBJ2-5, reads DAGVTQSPTHLIKTRGQQVTLRCSPKSGHDTVSWYQQALGQGPQFIFQYYEEEERQRGNFPDRFSGHQFPNYSSELNVNALLLGDSALYLCASSPDPSRGETQYFGPGTRLLVL.

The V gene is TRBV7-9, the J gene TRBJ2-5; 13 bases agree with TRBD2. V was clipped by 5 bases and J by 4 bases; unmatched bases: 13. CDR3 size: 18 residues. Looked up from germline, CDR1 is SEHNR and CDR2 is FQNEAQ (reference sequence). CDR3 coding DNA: TGTGCCAGCAGCGGTCGGACTAGCGGGGGCCGCGTTCTAGAGACCCAGTACTTC. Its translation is CASSGRTSGGRVLETQYF.

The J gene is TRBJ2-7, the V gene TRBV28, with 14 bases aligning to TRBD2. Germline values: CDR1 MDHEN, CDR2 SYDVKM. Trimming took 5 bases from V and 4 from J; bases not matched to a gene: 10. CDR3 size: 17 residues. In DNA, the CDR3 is TGTGCCAGCAGTATCTCAAAGGGACTAGCGGGGGTTTACGAGCAGTACTTC. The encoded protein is CASSISKGLAGVYEQYF.

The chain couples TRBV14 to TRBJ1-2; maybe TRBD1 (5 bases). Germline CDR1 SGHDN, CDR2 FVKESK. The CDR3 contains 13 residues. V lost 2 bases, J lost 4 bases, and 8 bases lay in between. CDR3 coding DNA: TGTGCCAGCAGCCAACAGGGACGCTATGGCTACACCTTC. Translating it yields CASSQQGRYGYTF.

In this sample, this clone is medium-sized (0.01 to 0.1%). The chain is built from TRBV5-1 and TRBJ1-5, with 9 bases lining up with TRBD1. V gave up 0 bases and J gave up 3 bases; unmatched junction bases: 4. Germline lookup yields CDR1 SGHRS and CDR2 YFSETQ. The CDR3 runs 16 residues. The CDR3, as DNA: TGCGCCAGCAGCTTGGGCGGGACAGGGACCAATCAGCCCCAGCATTTT. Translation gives CASSLGGTGTNQPQHF.